This T cell receptor (beta chain) was recorded in a study of blood T cell repertoires in COVID-19. As for the study in general: Nucleic acid was either cDNA or gDNA, and it came from T cells, B-cell-depleted T cells, or PBMCs.

The germline V gene has CDR1 SGHDN and CDR2 FVKESK. The germline V and J ends were trimmed by 4 bases and 5 bases, with 9 bases remaining between them. The CDR3 runs 14 residues. This table comes from immunoSEQ multiplex PCR, and its TCRdb copy is limited to in-frame clones, with some not included. This table has under 30,000 clones, roughly 91% appearing once. The sequencing sample was made of peripheral blood. The clonotype originates from a man over 45 with active COVID-19. The rearrangement joins TRBV14 to TRBJ1-6; D not resolved. This CDR3 is CASSRELNNSPLHF. The DNA of the CDR3 is TGTGCCAGCAGCCGGGAGTTGAATAATTCACCCCTCCACTTT.